In its sample, the clone carrying this TCR beta chain was seen a few times. Antigen unknown. Germline V lookup: CDR1 SNHLY, CDR2 FYNNEI. The length of the CDR3 is 17 residues. V was clipped by 5 bases and J by 1 base; unmatched bases: 12. These data originate in a study of OX40 agonist ivuxolimab in advanced cancers. Study in general: Each patient was given ivuxolimab into a vein every 2 weeks, at 0.01 to 10 mg/kg.

Clones were read by immunoSEQ multiplex PCR, and TCRdb kept only the in-frame ones, dropping some. The table has over 20,000 clones, more than 75% seen once. General study results and limits: CD4+ and CD8+ T cells in blood underwent clonal expansion by week 6 at 0.1 to 3.0 mg/kg.

This sequence joins TRBV2 and TRBJ1-1; 8 bases agree with TRBD1. The clonotype was recovered from an adult with an advanced solid tumor such as melanoma, head and neck, liver or kidney cancer. This specimen consisted of CD4+ or CD8+ T cells sorted from blood, obtained in a trial of the OX40 agonist ivuxolimab. This chain's CDR3 is CASSYRGQGRANTEAFF. The CDR3 DNA is TGTGCCAGCAGTTACCGTGGACAGGGAAGGGCGAACACTGAAGCTTTCTTT.